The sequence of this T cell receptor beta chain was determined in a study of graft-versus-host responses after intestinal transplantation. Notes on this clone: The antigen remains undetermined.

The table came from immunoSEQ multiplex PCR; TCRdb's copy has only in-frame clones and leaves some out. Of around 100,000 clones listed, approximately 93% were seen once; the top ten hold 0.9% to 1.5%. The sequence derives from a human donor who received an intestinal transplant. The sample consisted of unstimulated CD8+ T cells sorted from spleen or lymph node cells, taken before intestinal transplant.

The CDR3 spells CASSLSTGSGAEAFF. CDR3 nucleotide sequence: TGTGCCAGCAGTTTATCGACCGGGTCAGGCGCTGAAGCTTTCTTT. The chain uses TRBV27 and TRBJ1-1; no clear D. Trimming removed 0 bases from V and 6 bases from J, with 14 bases in between. Germline lookup yields CDR1 MNHEY and CDR2 SMNVEV (reference sequence). CDR3 size: 15 residues.